Listed here are 9 T cell receptor beta chains from one sample, sequenced in a study of technical replicates of blood from a few donors. The assay was immunoSEQ multiplex PCR, and TCRdb's table has in-frame clones only and misses some. The data contain tens of thousands of clones, just under 95% of them singletons. Sample: T cells isolated from PBMCs. The receptors derive from a human donor in good health.

The gene calls are TRBV6-5 and TRBJ2-7, with TRBD1 matching over 10 bases. Germline V gene data show CDR1 as MNHEY and CDR2 as SVGAGI. CDR3 length equals 13 residues. V was clipped by 7 bases and J by 3 bases; unmatched bases: 3. The CDR3 DNA reads TGTGCCAGCATTAGGACAGGGGGCTACGAGCAGTACTTC. Protein product: CASIRTGGYEQYF.

The CDR3 sequence: CASSLNQAMTYEQYF. The CDR3 region has the DNA TGTGCCAGCAGCTTAAACCAGGCAATGACCTACGAGCAGTACTTC. This chain joins TRBV13 and TRBJ2-7; D is unclear. V was trimmed by 2 bases and J by 2 bases, leaving 13 bases between them. Germline V gene sequence: CDR1 PRHDT, CDR2 FYEKMQ (reference sequence). The CDR3 length is 15 residues.

This rearrangement joins TRBV29-1 to TRBJ2-5; perhaps TRBD1 as D (5 bases). Trimming took off 4 bases at V and 3 bases at J, with 12 bases between the two ends. CDR1 is SQVTM, CDR2 ANQGSEA, per germline. There are 13 residues in the CDR3. CDR3: CSVGGRAEETQYF. The CDR3 region has the DNA TGCAGCGTTGGAGGCAGGGCGGAAGAGACCCAGTACTTC.

The chain employs TRBV29-1 and TRBJ1-1; 7 bases align to TRBD1. CDR1 and CDR2 (germline): SQVTM, ANQGSEA. CDR3 length equals 14 residues. V was pared by 8 bases and J by 1 base, with 10 bases of the junction left unmatched. The DNA of the CDR3 is TGCAGCTCATTAATAGGGACAGCGAACACTGAAGCTTTCTTT. Its translation is CSSLIGTANTEAFF.

The sample holds one count of this clone. DNA for the CDR3: TGTGCCAGCAGTGGAGGGACAGCCAATGAGCAGTTCTTC. This translates into CASSGGTANEQFF. J is TRBJ2-1 and V is TRBV6-4; 7 nucleotides match TRBD1. This CDR3 contains 13 residues. Losses at the gene ends were 4 bases for V and 6 bases for J; bases not matched to a gene: 3. The germline V gene encodes CDR1 MRHNA and CDR2 SNTAGT.

This clone was picked up a small number of times. The genes are TRBV30 and TRBJ2-4, with D possibly TRBD1 on 5 matching bases. V was pared by 4 bases and J by 5 bases, with 15 bases between. Germline lookup yields CDR1 GTSNPN and CDR2 SVGIG (reference sequence). The CDR3 loop spans 14 amino acids. CDR3 in DNA: TGTGCCTGGAATGACTTACCCAGGGAAAACATTCAGTACTTC. Its translation: CAWNDLPRENIQYF.

V and J are TRBV28 and TRBJ2-7, with TRBD1 matching 9 bases. The germline V gene encodes CDR1 MDHEN and CDR2 SYDVKM. This CDR3 is 14 amino acids long. The J segment lost 5 bases and the V segment lost 7 bases, leaving 9 bases of the junction unmatched. The chain's CDR3 is CASIHRGRLNEQYF. CDR3 in DNA: TGTGCCAGCATCCACAGGGGGCGATTGAACGAGCAGTACTTC.

The chain combines TRBV11-2 with TRBJ2-7, with 9 bases aligning to TRBD2. J gave up 4 bases and V 3 bases, and 7 bases lay outside the gene matches. The CDR3 has 15 residues. From germline, CDR1 is SGHAT and CDR2 FQNNGV. The CDR3 region is CASSFQAGGSYEQYF. The CDR3 DNA reads TGTGCCAGCAGCTTCCAAGCGGGAGGATCGTACGAGCAGTACTTC.

This chain connects TRBV6-1 to TRBJ1-1; possibly TRBD1 for D (5 bases). Trimming cost V 4 bases and J 11 bases, with 14 bases left between them. CDR3 length equals 12 residues. In germline, CDR1 is MNHNS, CDR2 SASEGT. CDR3 sequence reads: CASSGFPGGAFF. In nucleotides, the CDR3 is TGTGCCAGCAGTGGCTTCCCCGGGGGGGCTTTCTTT.